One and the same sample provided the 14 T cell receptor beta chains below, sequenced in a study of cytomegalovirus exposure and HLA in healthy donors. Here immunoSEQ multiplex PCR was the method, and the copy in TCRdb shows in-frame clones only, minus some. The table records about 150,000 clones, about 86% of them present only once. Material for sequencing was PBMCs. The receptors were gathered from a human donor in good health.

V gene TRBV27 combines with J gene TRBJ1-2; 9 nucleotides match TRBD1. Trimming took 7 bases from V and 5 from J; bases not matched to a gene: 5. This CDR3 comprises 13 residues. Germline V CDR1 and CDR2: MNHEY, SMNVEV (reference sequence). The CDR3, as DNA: TGTGCCAGCACGGCCGGGACAGGGTATGGCTACACCTTC. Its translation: CASTAGTGYGYTF.

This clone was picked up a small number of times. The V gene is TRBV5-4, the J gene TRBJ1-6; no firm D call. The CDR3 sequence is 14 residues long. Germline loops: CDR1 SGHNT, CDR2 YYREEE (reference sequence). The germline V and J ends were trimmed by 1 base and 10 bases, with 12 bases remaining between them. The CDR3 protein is CASSLTGAGSPLHF. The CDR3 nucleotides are TGTGCCAGCAGCTTGACGGGCGCGGGGTCACCCCTCCACTTT.

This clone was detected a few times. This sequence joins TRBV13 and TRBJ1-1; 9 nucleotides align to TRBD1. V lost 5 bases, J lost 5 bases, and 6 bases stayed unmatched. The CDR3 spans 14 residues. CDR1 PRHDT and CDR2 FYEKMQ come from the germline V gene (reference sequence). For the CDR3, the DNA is TGTGCCAGCAGCCCCCGACAGGGGGAGACTGAAGCTTTCTTT. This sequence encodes CASSPRQGETEAFF.

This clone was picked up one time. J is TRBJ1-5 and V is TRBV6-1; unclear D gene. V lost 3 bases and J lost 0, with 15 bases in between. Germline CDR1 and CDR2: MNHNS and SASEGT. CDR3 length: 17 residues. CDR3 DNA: TGTGCCAGCAGTGAGGCAGTCCCCACCTTTAGCAATCAGCCCCAGCATTTT. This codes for CASSEAVPTFSNQPQHF.

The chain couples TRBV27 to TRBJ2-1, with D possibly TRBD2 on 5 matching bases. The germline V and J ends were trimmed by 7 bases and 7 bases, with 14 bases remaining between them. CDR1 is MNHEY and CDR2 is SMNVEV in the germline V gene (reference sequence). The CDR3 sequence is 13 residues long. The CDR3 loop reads CASTTWRRNEQFF. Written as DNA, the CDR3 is TGTGCCAGCACTACCTGGAGGAGAAATGAGCAGTTCTTC.

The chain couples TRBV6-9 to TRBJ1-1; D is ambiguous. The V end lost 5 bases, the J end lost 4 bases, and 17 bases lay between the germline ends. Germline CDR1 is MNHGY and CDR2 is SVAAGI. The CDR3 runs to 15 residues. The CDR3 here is CASSPQAGGGTEAFF. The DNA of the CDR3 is TGTGCCAGCAGTCCTCAGGCAGGTGGAGGCACTGAAGCTTTCTTT.

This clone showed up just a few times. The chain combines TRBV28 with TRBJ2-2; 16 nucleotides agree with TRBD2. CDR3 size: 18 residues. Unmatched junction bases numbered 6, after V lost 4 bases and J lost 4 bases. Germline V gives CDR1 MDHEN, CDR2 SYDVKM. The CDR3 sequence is CASSYSGTSGRATGELFF. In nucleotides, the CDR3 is TGTGCCAGCAGTTACTCCGGGACTAGCGGGAGGGCCACCGGGGAGCTGTTTTTT.

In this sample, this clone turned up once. The CDR3 spells CASSLGGLRAYEQYF. DNA for the CDR3: TGTGCCAGCAGCTTGGGCGGACTGAGAGCCTACGAGCAGTACTTC. J is TRBJ2-7 and V is TRBV5-4; weak D call: TRBD2 (5 bases). The germline V gene has CDR1 SGHNT and CDR2 YYREEE (reference sequence). This CDR3 has 15 residues. V lost 0 bases, J lost 2 bases, and 12 bases lay in between.

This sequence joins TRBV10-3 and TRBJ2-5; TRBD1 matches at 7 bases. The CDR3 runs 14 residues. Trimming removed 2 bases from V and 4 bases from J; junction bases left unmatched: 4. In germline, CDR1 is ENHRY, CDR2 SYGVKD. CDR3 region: CAISEADRVETQYF. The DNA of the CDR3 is TGTGCCATCAGTGAGGCCGACAGGGTAGAGACCCAGTACTTC.

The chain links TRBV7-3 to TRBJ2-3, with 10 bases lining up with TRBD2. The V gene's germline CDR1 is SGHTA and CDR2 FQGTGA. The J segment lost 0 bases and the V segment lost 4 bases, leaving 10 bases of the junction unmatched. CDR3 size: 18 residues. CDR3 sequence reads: CASSSGPSGGDSTDTQYF. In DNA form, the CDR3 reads TGTGCCAGCAGCTCGGGGCCTAGCGGGGGCGACAGCACAGATACGCAGTATTTT.

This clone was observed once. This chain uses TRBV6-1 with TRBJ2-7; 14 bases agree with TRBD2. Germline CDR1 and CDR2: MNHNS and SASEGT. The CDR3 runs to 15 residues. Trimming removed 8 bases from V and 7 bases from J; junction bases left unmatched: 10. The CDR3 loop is CASQTSGRARPEQYF. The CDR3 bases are TGTGCCAGCCAGACTAGCGGGAGGGCCCGGCCGGAGCAGTACTTC.

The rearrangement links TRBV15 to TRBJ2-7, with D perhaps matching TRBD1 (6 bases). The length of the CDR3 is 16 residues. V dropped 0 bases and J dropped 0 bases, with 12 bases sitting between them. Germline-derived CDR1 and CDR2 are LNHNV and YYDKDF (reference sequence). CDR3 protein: CATSRDSPDSSYEQYF. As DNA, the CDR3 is TGTGCCACCAGCAGAGACTCTCCGGACAGCTCCTACGAGCAGTACTTC.

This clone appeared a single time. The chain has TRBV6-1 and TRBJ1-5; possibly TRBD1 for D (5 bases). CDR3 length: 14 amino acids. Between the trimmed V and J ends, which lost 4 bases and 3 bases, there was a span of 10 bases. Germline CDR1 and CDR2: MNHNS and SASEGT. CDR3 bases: TGTGCCAGCAGTGCCCGACAGCCCAATCAGCCCCAGCATTTT. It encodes CASSARQPNQPQHF.

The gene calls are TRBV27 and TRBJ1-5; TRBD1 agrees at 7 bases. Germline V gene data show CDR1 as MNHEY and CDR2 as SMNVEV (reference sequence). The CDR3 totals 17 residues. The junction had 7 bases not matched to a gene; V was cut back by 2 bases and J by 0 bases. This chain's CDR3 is CASSLKAGTASNQPQHF. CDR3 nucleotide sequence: TGTGCCAGCAGTTTAAAGGCTGGGACAGCTAGCAATCAGCCCCAGCATTTT.